This T cell receptor beta chain derives from a study of tumor-infiltrating lymphocytes in oesophageal squamous cell carcinoma. From the PCR reads, TCRdb called clonotypes with MiXCR, one entry per CDR3 protein. The table includes 20,000 to 25,000 distinct CDR3 sequences, 30% to 40% detected once. This clonotype was counted once. Germline CDR1 reads SGHVS; CDR2 reads FNYEAQ. V lost 1 base and J 11 bases, leaving 20 bases between the germline ends. The CDR3 totals 15 residues. This receptor was identified in a male donor with esophageal squamous cell carcinoma. Sequences were obtained from esophageal tumor tissue. The chain joins TRBV7-6 to TRBJ2-5; D is tentatively TRBD1 or TRBD2 (6 bases each). This CDR3 reads CASSLDGGRGNEQYF. DNA for the CDR3: TGTGCCAGCAGCTTAGACGGGGGCAGGGGCAATGAGCAGTACTTC.